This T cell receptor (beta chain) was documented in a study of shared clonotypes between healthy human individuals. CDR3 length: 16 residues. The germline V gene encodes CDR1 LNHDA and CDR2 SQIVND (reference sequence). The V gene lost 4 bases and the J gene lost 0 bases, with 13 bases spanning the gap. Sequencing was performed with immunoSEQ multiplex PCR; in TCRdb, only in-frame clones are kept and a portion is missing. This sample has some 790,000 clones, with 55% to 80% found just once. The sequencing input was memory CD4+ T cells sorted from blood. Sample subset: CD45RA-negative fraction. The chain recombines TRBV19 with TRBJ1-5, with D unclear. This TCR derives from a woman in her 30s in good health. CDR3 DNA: TGTGCCAGTAGTAAGGGCAGCCTCTATAGCAATCAGCCCCAGCATTTT. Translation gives CASSKGSLYSNQPQHF.